Listed below are T cell receptor beta chains from one sample, sequenced in a study of blood T cell repertoires in COVID-19. TCRdb's copy holds only in-frame clones and misses some; the assay was immunoSEQ multiplex PCR. The sample shows about 280,000 clones, roughly 90% of them seen only once. Sequenced material: peripheral blood. The receptors originated from a man younger than 35 with active or convalescent COVID-19. Each CDR3 is given with its conserved first and last residue. Fields, in order: clone size, D gene, CDR3 length, J gene, V gene, CDR3 protein, CDR3 DNA. D genes are given only for firm matches. Clone size is shown for a subset of rows, as once, few, many or a class of expanded clone.

abundance: -; d_gene: TRBD1; len: 15; j_gene: TRBJ2-7; v_gene: TRBV19; CDR3aa: CASSNGQGEGYEQYF; CDR3nt: TGTGCCAGTAGTAACGGACAGGGGGAAGGCTACGAGCAGTACTTC
abundance: -; d_gene: -; len: 14; j_gene: TRBJ2-7; v_gene: TRBV7-8; CDR3aa: CASSLTLPPGEQYF; CDR3nt: TGTGCCAGCAGCTTGACCCTCCCTCCGGGCGAGCAGTACTTC
abundance: -; d_gene: TRBD1; len: 14; j_gene: TRBJ2-2; v_gene: TRBV5-6; CDR3aa: CASSLGGITGELFF; CDR3nt: TGTGCCAGCAGCCTAGGGGGCATCACCGGGGAGCTGTTTTTT
abundance: -; d_gene: TRBD1; len: 15; j_gene: TRBJ1-1; v_gene: TRBV5-5; CDR3aa: CASSGPQGADTEAFF; CDR3nt: TGTGCCAGCAGCGGACCACAGGGGGCGGACACTGAAGCTTTCTTT
abundance: -; d_gene: -; len: 12; j_gene: TRBJ2-5; v_gene: TRBV24-1; CDR3aa: CATRDSQETQYF; CDR3nt: TGTGCCACCAGGGACAGTCAAGAGACCCAGTACTTC
abundance: -; d_gene: -; len: 16; j_gene: TRBJ2-5; v_gene: TRBV6-5; CDR3aa: CASSYSVGGPRETQYF; CDR3nt: TGTGCCAGCAGTTACTCCGTGGGGGGGCCTCGGGAGACCCAGTACTTC
abundance: -; d_gene: -; len: 10; j_gene: TRBJ2-7; v_gene: TRBV20-1; CDR3aa: CSVGEEGQYF; CDR3nt: TGCAGTGTGGGGGAGGAAGGGCAGTACTTC
abundance: -; d_gene: TRBD2; len: 15; j_gene: TRBJ2-2; v_gene: TRBV11-3; CDR3aa: CASSFSGGASGELFF; CDR3nt: TGTGCCAGCAGCTTTAGCGGGGGGGCCTCCGGGGAGCTGTTTTTT
abundance: -; d_gene: -; len: 12; j_gene: TRBJ2-7; v_gene: TRBV28; CDR3aa: CASTRRGYEQYF; CDR3nt: TGTGCCAGCACAAGGCGGGGATACGAGCAGTACTTC
abundance: once; d_gene: TRBD1; len: 15; j_gene: TRBJ1-1; v_gene: TRBV2; CDR3aa: CASRNPTGWDTEAFF; CDR3nt: TGTGCCAGCAGGAACCCGACAGGGTGGGACACTGAAGCTTTCTTT
abundance: -; d_gene: TRBD1; len: 14; j_gene: TRBJ1-6; v_gene: TRBV20-1; CDR3aa: CSASRDRGHSPLHF; CDR3nt: TGCAGTGCTAGTAGGGACAGGGGACACTCACCCCTCCACTTT
abundance: -; d_gene: -; len: 16; j_gene: TRBJ2-5; v_gene: TRBV3-1/TRBV3-2; CDR3aa: CASSQATGRGRETQYF; CDR3nt: TGTGCCAGCAGCCAAGCGACAGGACGGGGCCGGGAGACCCAGTACTTC
abundance: -; d_gene: -; len: 13; j_gene: TRBJ1-4; v_gene: TRBV5-6; CDR3aa: CASSGGAYEKLFF; CDR3nt: TGTGCCAGCAGCGGCGGGGCATATGAAAAACTGTTTTTT
abundance: -; d_gene: -; len: 14; j_gene: TRBJ2-5; v_gene: TRBV2; CDR3aa: CASSEALVQETQYF; CDR3nt: TGTGCCAGCAGTGAAGCGCTAGTACAAGAGACCCAGTACTTC
abundance: -; d_gene: TRBD1; len: 15; j_gene: TRBJ2-5; v_gene: TRBV11-2; CDR3aa: CASSPRDRGQETQYF; CDR3nt: TGTGCCAGCAGCCCACGGGACAGGGGACAAGAGACCCAGTACTTC
abundance: -; d_gene: TRBD2; len: 16; j_gene: TRBJ2-1; v_gene: TRBV7-3; CDR3aa: CASSINSGGIYNEQFF; CDR3nt: TGTGCCAGCAGCATAAATAGCGGGGGGATCTACAATGAGCAGTTCTTC
abundance: -; d_gene: TRBD1; len: 15; j_gene: TRBJ1-1; v_gene: TRBV19; CDR3aa: CASSPSGGVNTEAFF; CDR3nt: TGTGCCAGTAGTCCATCAGGGGGAGTGAACACTGAAGCTTTCTTT